This record covers a single T cell receptor beta chain. What it recognizes is unknown. Profiled with immunoSEQ multiplex PCR; TCRdb holds only in-frame clones, not every one. The top ten clones hold nearly 50% of a sample with under 7,000 clones, 90% of them seen once. This record belongs to a study of T cell clonotyping in hematopoietic cell transplantation. Recipients were bled about 28 days pretransplant and at posttransplant days 30, 100, 180. Study observations and caveats: Recipient TCR diversity dropped after transplant; expanded clonotypes rose from day 30 to 180. Few recipient clonotypes overlapped donors; over 95% were de novo at given depth.

Germline V CDR1 and CDR2: SGDLS, YYNGEE. The CDR3 is 13 amino acids. Trimming removed 0 bases from V and 7 bases from J; junction bases left unmatched: 3. The sample consisted of peripheral blood mononuclear cells, taken 100 days after allogeneic stem cell transplant. This sequence originates from a female patient in her forties or fifties who had an allogeneic stem cell transplant from an unrelated donor, so T cells may come from the graft donor. Some clones in this sample may be carry-over from other donors' samples. The chain couples TRBV9 to TRBJ1-2; TRBD1 matches 7 bases. DNA for the CDR3: TGTGCCAGCAGCGTAGAGGGGGCGGCTGGCTACACCTTC. This gives the protein CASSVEGAAGYTF.